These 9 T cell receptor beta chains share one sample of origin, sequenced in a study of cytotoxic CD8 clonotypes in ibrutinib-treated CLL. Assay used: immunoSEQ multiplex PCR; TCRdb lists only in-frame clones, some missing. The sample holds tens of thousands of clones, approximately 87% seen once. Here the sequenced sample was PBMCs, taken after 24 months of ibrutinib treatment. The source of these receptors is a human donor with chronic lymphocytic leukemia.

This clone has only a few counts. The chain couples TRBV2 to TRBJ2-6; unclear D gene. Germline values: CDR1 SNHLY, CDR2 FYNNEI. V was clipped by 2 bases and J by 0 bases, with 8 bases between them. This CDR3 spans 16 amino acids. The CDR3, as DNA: TGTGCCAGCAGTGAACTCGGGCGCTCTGGGGCCAACGTCCTGACTTTC. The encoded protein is CASSELGRSGANVLTF. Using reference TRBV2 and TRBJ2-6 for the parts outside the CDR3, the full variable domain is EPEVTQTPSHQVTQMGQEVILRCVPISNHLYFYWYRQILGQKVEFLVSFYNNEISEKSEIFDDQFSVERPDGSNFTLKIRSTKLEDSAMYFCASSELGRSGANVLTFGAGSRLTVL.

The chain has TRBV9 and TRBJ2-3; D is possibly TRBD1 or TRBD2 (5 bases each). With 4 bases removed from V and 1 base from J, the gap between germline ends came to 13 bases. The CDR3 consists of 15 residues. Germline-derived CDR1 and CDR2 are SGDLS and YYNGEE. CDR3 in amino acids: CASSPRGSGTDTQYF. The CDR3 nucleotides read TGTGCCAGCAGCCCCCGGGGCAGCGGCACAGATACGCAGTATTTT.

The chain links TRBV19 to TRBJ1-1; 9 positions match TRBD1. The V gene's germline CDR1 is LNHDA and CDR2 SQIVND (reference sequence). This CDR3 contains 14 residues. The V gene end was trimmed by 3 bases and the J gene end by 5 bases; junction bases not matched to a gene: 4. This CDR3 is CASSMRTGETEAFF. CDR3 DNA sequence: TGTGCCAGTAGTATGCGGACAGGGGAAACTGAAGCTTTCTTT.

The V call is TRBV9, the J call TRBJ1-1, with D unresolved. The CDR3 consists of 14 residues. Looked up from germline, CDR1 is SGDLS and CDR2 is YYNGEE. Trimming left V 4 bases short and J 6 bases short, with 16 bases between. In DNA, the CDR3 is TGTGCCAGCAGCCCAATCACGACGTCCCCTGAAGCTTTCTTT. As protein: CASSPITTSPEAFF.

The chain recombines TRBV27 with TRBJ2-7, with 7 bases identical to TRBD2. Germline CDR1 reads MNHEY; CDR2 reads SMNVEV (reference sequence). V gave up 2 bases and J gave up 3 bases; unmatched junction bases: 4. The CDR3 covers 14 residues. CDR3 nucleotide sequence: TGTGCCAGCAGTTTAAGCCAGCGGGGCTACGAGCAGTACTTC. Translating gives CASSLSQRGYEQYF.

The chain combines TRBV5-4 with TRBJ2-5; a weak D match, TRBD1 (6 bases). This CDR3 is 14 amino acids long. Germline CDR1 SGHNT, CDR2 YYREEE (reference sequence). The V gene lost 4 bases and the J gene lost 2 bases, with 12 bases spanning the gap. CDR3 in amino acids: CASSMEDRQETQYF. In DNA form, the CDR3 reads TGTGCCAGCAGCATGGAGGACAGACAAGAGACCCAGTACTTC. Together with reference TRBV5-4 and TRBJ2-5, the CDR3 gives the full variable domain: ETGVTQSPTHLIKTRGQQVTLRCSSQSGHNTVSWYQQALGQGPQFIFQYYREEENGRGNFPPRFSGLQFPNYSSELNVNALELDDSALYLCASSMEDRQETQYFGPGTRLLVL.

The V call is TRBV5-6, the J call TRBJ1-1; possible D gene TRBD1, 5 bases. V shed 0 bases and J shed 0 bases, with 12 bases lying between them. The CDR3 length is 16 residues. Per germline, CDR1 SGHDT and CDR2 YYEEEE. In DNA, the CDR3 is TGTGCCAGCAGCTTGGTCGCCAGGGCTATGAACACTGAAGCTTTCTTT. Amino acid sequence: CASSLVARAMNTEAFF.

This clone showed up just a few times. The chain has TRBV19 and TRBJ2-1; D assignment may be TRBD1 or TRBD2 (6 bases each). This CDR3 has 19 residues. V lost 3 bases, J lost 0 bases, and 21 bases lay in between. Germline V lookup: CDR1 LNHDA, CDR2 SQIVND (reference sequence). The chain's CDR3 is CASSIGGHSRGSSYNEQFF. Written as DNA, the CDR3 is TGTGCCAGTAGTATCGGGGGACACTCCCGCGGTAGCTCCTACAATGAGCAGTTCTTC.

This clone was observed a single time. Written as DNA, the CDR3 is TGTGCCAGCAGCTTTGAAGCTAGCGGGTCCTACGAGCAGTACTTC. Protein: CASSFEASGSYEQYF. The rearrangement uses TRBV7-9 and TRBJ2-7, with 8 nucleotides matching TRBD2. Germline V lookup: CDR1 SEHNR, CDR2 FQNEAQ (reference sequence). V lost 3 bases, J lost 1 base, and 5 bases stayed unmatched. This CDR3 comprises 15 residues.